These 20 T cell receptor beta chains originate from one sample sequenced in a study of cytomegalovirus exposure and HLA in healthy donors. Use of 60 Vbeta and 13 Jbeta primers characterized the PCR. Method: immunoSEQ multiplex PCR; TCRdb's copy keeps in-frame clones and lacks some. The sample records about 89,000 clones, 74% being singletons. Sequencing was performed on PBMCs. The source is a male donor in good health and CMV-seronegative.

J is TRBJ1-6 and V is TRBV5-6; no clear D. CDR3 length: 14 residues. Germline loops: CDR1 SGHDT, CDR2 YYEEEE. V shed 2 bases and J shed 7 bases, with 10 bases lying between them. CDR3 coding DNA: TGTGCCAGCAGCTTCGGCAGGCCGAATTCACCCCTCCACTTT. Residues: CASSFGRPNSPLHF. The full variable domain, completed using reference TRBV5-6 and TRBJ1-6, is DAGVTQSPTHLIKTRGQQVTLRCSPKSGHDTVSWYQQALGQGPQFIFQYYEEEERQRGNFPDRFSGHQFPNYSSELNVNALLLGDSALYLCASSFGRPNSPLHFGNGTRLTVT.

The chain recombines TRBV5-4 with TRBJ2-1; TRBD1 aligns across 8 bases. The CDR3 spans 15 residues. J was trimmed by 10 bases and V by 4 bases; bases with no gene match: 13. CDR1 is SGHNT, CDR2 YYREEE, per germline (reference sequence). DNA for the CDR3: TGTGCCAGCAGCCCGAGGACAGGGTCACCCTCGGAGCAGTTCTTC. Protein: CASSPRTGSPSEQFF.

V and J are TRBV27 and TRBJ2-1; maybe TRBD2 (5 bases). CDR1 and CDR2 from the germline V gene are MNHEY and SMNVEV (reference sequence). This CDR3 has 14 amino acids. V was trimmed by 9 bases and J by 12 bases, leaving 24 bases between them. The CDR3 DNA reads as TGTGCCAGTAGACCTAGTCGGGCGGGTTCGCGGCAGTTCTTC. Its protein is CASRPSRAGSRQFF.

This clone occurred a few times. V gene TRBV5-1 combines with J gene TRBJ1-1; perhaps TRBD1 as D (5 bases). Per germline, CDR1 SGHRS and CDR2 YFSETQ. The ends were cut back, 7 bases at V and 6 bases at J, with 19 bases in the middle. The CDR3 totals 14 residues. CDR3 amino acids: CASGGVTETSEAFF. The CDR3 nucleotides are TGCGCCAGCGGGGGGGTTACCGAAACATCTGAAGCTTTCTTT.

This chain connects TRBV18 to TRBJ2-6; 7 bases align to TRBD1. The V and J ends lost 4 bases and 0 bases, in that order; junction bases with no gene match: 12. Germline assignment: CDR1 KGHSH and CDR2 LQKENI. The CDR3 runs 19 residues. CDR3 coding DNA: TGTGCCAGCTCACAGTATCCGTCGGGACAGCTCTCTGGGGCCAACGTCCTGACTTTC. It encodes CASSQYPSGQLSGANVLTF.

This chain connects TRBV19 to TRBJ1-5; D unresolved. This CDR3 is built from 14 residues. Germline V gives CDR1 LNHDA, CDR2 SQIVND (reference sequence). Between the trimmed V and J ends, which lost 2 bases and 2 bases, there was a span of 7 bases. CDR3 DNA: TGTGCCAGTAGTATAATGAGGGGCAATCAGCCCCAGCATTTT. This gives the protein CASSIMRGNQPQHF.

This chain uses TRBV27 with TRBJ1-1, with D possibly matching TRBD1 (5 bases). This CDR3 region has 16 residues. Germline V CDR1 and CDR2: MNHEY, SMNVEV (reference sequence). Trimming stripped 7 bases from V and 0 bases from J, with 18 bases between. Written as DNA, the CDR3 is TGTGCCAGCACCCCTGCGACAGCTTTCATGAACACTGAAGCTTTCTTT. It yields the protein CASTPATAFMNTEAFF.

This chain uses TRBV15 with TRBJ2-3; possible D gene TRBD1, 6 bases. Germline V gene lookup returns CDR1 LNHNV and CDR2 YYDKDF (reference sequence). Between the trimmed V and J ends, which lost 5 bases and 5 bases, there was a span of 20 bases. This CDR3 is 16 amino acids long. CDR3 in amino acids: CATSSRTVTPLDTQYF. In DNA, the CDR3 is TGTGCCACCAGCTCCAGGACAGTCACGCCCTTAGATACGCAGTATTTT.

The chain has TRBV6-7 and TRBJ2-2, with TRBD2 as a possible D gene (5 bases). TRBV6-7 is reported as an ORF; its role is uncertain. The ends were cut back, 5 bases at V and 6 bases at J, with 16 bases in the middle. The length of the CDR3 is 15 residues. The CDR3 nucleotides are TGTGCCAGCAGTAAAAATGAGGGTGGTCCCGGGGAGCTGTTTTTT. Its protein product is CASSKNEGGPGELFF.

In this sample, this clone turned up a few times. V usage is TRBV11-2 and J usage is TRBJ1-2; possibly TRBD1 for D (6 bases). V was clipped by 5 bases and J by 3 bases, with 10 bases between them. The CDR3 consists of 13 residues. Germline V gene data show CDR1 as SGHAT and CDR2 as FQNNGV. The CDR3 nucleotides read TGTGCCAGCAGCCGAGGGGGAGACTATGGCTACACCTTC. Translation gives CASSRGGDYGYTF.

This rearrangement joins TRBV23-1 to TRBJ1-1, with TRBD1 as a possible D gene (5 bases). TRBV23-1 is identified as an open reading frame with a role that is uncertain. Trimming took off 8 bases at V and 0 bases at J, with 13 bases between the two ends. The CDR3 loop spans 14 amino acids. CDR3 coding DNA: TGCGCCAGCGTTTATACAGGCTTGAACACTGAAGCTTTCTTT. Translation gives CASVYTGLNTEAFF.

The chain recombines TRBV19 with TRBJ2-7; 7 bases map to TRBD1. The junction had 14 bases not matched to a gene; V was cut back by 3 bases and J by 6 bases. The CDR3 length is 16 residues. CDR1 and CDR2 (germline): LNHDA, SQIVND (reference sequence). The CDR3 sequence: CASSIYSKGGLSEQYF. In nucleotides, the CDR3 is TGTGCCAGTAGTATCTACTCGAAAGGGGGCTTATCCGAGCAGTACTTC. The full variable domain, its missing parts supplied by reference TRBV19 and TRBJ2-7, is DGGITQSPKYLFRKEGQNVTLSCEQNLNHDAMYWYRQDPGQGLRLIYYSQIVNDFQKGDIAEGYSVSREKKESFPLTVTSAQKNPTAFYLCASSIYSKGGLSEQYFGPGTRLTVT.

This clone has just a few counts. V usage is TRBV9 and J usage is TRBJ2-1; TRBD2 matches 9 bases. Germline values: CDR1 SGDLS, CDR2 YYNGEE. J lost 7 bases, V lost 0 bases, and 8 bases had no gene match. The CDR3 has 16 residues. The CDR3 spells CASSVGNSGRINEQFF. Here the CDR3 DNA reads TGTGCCAGCAGCGTAGGGAATAGCGGGAGAATTAATGAGCAGTTCTTC. The full variable domain, with the rest looked up from reference TRBV9 and TRBJ2-1, is DSGVTQTPKHLITATGQRVTLRCSPRSGDLSVYWYQQSLDQGLQFLIQYYNGEERAKGNILERFSAQQFPDLHSELNLSSLELGDSALYFCASSVGNSGRINEQFFGPGTRLTVL.

The chain has TRBV9 and TRBJ2-5; maybe TRBD2 (5 bases). The end of the DNA fits TRBJ2-7 better, so the J call may be wrong. From germline, CDR1 is SGDLS and CDR2 YYNGEE. The CDR3 extends over 13 amino acids. CDR3 coding DNA: TGTGCCAGCAGCCCCCTAAGCGGATACGAGCAGTACTTC. It translates to CASSPLSGYEQYF.

This clone was recorded a few times. The chain has TRBV30 and TRBJ1-2; D is unclear. Trimming shortened V by 0 bases and J by 4 bases, and 12 bases separated the two germline ends. The germline V gene has CDR1 GTSNPN and CDR2 SVGIG (reference sequence). The CDR3 has 14 amino acids. DNA for the CDR3: TGTGCCTGGAGTGTACTAGGGAGGAGCTATGGCTACACCTTC. As protein: CAWSVLGRSYGYTF.

The CDR3 DNA follows: TGTGCCTGGAGTGTGGGGGGAGCCTCCTACGAGCAGTACTTC. Its translation: CAWSVGGASYEQYF. The gene calls are TRBV30 and TRBJ2-7, with D tentatively TRBD2 (6 bases). The CDR3 is 14 amino acids. V lost 0 bases to trimming and J lost 0 bases, with 9 bases between them. CDR1 and CDR2 (germline): GTSNPN, SVGIG (reference sequence).

V gene TRBV7-2 combines with J gene TRBJ1-5, with 8 bases identical to TRBD1. V trimming: 5 bases; J trimming: 3 bases; junction bases outside the gene matches: 9. Germline CDR1 SGHTA, CDR2 FQGNSA. This CDR3 has 16 residues. The CDR3: CASSHVAGGVNQPQHF. The CDR3 DNA reads TGTGCCAGCAGCCACGTCGCAGGGGGCGTCAATCAGCCCCAGCATTTT.

The chain carries TRBV30 and TRBJ2-6; 7 bases match TRBD2. Germline V gene lookup returns CDR1 GTSNPN and CDR2 SVGIG (reference sequence). V lost 3 bases, J lost 2 bases, and 4 bases stayed unmatched. This CDR3 is built from 15 residues. CDR3 in DNA: TGTGCCTGGAGCCCAGGGACTACTGGGGCCAACGTCCTGACTTTC. It codes for CAWSPGTTGANVLTF.

A few counts support this clone. The chain carries TRBV30 and TRBJ2-2, with 7 bases aligning to TRBD2. V gave up 0 bases and J gave up 6 bases; unmatched junction bases: 7. The CDR3 has 15 residues. The germline CDR1 and CDR2 sequences are GTSNPN and SVGIG (reference sequence). The CDR3 is CAWSVPYGRPGELFF. The CDR3 DNA is TGTGCCTGGAGTGTCCCTTACGGGAGGCCCGGGGAGCTGTTTTTT.

This clone was seen a single time. V is TRBV7-8 and J is TRBJ2-7, with TRBD2 identical over 7 bases. From germline, CDR1 is SGHVS and CDR2 FQNEAQ. With 3 bases clipped from V and 1 base from J, the junction kept 12 bases outside the gene matches. There are 17 residues in the CDR3. The CDR3 sequence is CASSFRGTGTISYEQYF. CDR3 nucleotides: TGTGCCAGCAGCTTTAGGGGAACCGGGACTATATCCTACGAGCAGTACTTC.